The 14 T cell receptor beta chains below were found in one sample sequenced in a study of vaccination effects on CD4 cells after COVID-19. No cognate antigen is known for these TCRs. ViraFEST expansion of antigen-specific CD4+ T cells with viral peptide pools preceded sequencing. Cells that had been cultured for less than 13 days were the source of isolated CD4+ T cells. Vaccinated recipients, who were negative for nucleocapsid antibodies, had no history of SARS-CoV-2 infection. Sequenced by immunoSEQ multiplex PCR; TCRdb stores in-frame clones only, minus some. The sample holds about 27,000 clones, around 70% seen once. The source was CD4+ T cells from PBMCs cultured with SARS-CoV-2 spike peptides, collected before COVID-19 vaccination. These TCRs come from a human donor who received a COVID-19 vaccine.

This clone was seen only a few times. This chain uses TRBV2 with TRBJ1-2; tentatively, D is TRBD1 (6 bases). The CDR3 spans 13 residues. Between the trimmed V and J ends, which lost 8 bases and 4 bases, there was a span of 14 bases. Germline values: CDR1 SNHLY, CDR2 FYNNEI. As DNA, the CDR3 is TGTGCCAGCGTCCTACAGGGACCCTATGGCTACACCTTC. This codes for CASVLQGPYGYTF. Full variable domain (remainder filled in from reference TRBV2 and TRBJ1-2): EPEVTQTPSHQVTQMGQEVILRCVPISNHLYFYWYRQILGQKVEFLVSFYNNEISEKSEIFDDQFSVERPDGSNFTLKIRSTKLEDSAMYFCASVLQGPYGYTFGSGTRLTVV.

This chain joins TRBV5-1 and TRBJ2-2; TRBD1 matches 7 bases. Germline values: CDR1 SGHRS, CDR2 YFSETQ. The CDR3 is made up of 15 amino acids. V lost 4 bases and J lost 5; bases outside the gene matches: 8. CDR3 nucleotides: TGCGCCAGCAGCCGGCAGGGGGATTTGACCGGGGAGCTGTTTTTT. This translates into CASSRQGDLTGELFF.

J is TRBJ1-2 and V is TRBV27; perhaps TRBD1 as D (6 bases). Germline CDR1 reads MNHEY; CDR2 reads SMNVEV (reference sequence). This CDR3 is 16 amino acids long. The ends were cut back, 5 bases at V and 7 bases at J, with 23 bases in the middle. This CDR3 reads CASSPGRGGLIVGYTF. The DNA for the CDR3 is TGTGCCAGCAGTCCCGGCCGGGGGGGCTTAATTGTTGGCTACACCTTC.

This clone appeared a few times. The CDR3 nucleotides are TGTGCCAGCAGTGTGGTGGAGAACACTGAAGCTTTCTTT. Protein product: CASSVVENTEAFF. This sequence joins TRBV2 and TRBJ1-1; D is unclear. Germline CDR1 SNHLY, CDR2 FYNNEI. The CDR3 length is 13 residues. Deletions cut 4 bases from V and 1 base from J, with 7 bases between.

Within the sample, this clone is medium-sized (0.01 to 0.1%). The chain is built from TRBV11-3 and TRBJ2-1; possibly TRBD1 for D (6 bases). Germline V gene lookup returns CDR1 SGHNT and CDR2 YENEEA. Trimming removed 0 bases from V and 0 bases from J, with 6 bases in between. The CDR3 runs to 15 residues. The CDR3 reads CASSLEQGSYNEQFF. The CDR3, as DNA: TGTGCCAGCAGCTTAGAACAGGGCTCCTACAATGAGCAGTTCTTC.

CDR3 protein: CASSTVYPLLYEQYF. In DNA, the CDR3 is TGTGCCAGCAGCACTGTTTACCCCCTCTTGTACGAGCAGTACTTC. V is TRBV21-1 and J is TRBJ2-7. TRBV21-1 is a recognized pseudogene. The CDR3 has 15 amino acids.

This clone was detected only once. This chain connects TRBV5-1 to TRBJ2-5; TRBD2 aligns across 7 bases. Germline-derived CDR1 and CDR2 are SGHRS and YFSETQ. Unmatched junction bases numbered 14, after V lost 6 bases and J lost 0 bases. There are 17 residues in the CDR3. The CDR3 loop reads CASTGTTKKTYQETQYF. CDR3 nucleotides: TGCGCCAGCACCGGGACTACCAAGAAGACGTACCAAGAGACCCAGTACTTC.

The rearrangement uses TRBV27 and TRBJ2-3, with a weak D call TRBD2 (7 bases). CDR1 MNHEY and CDR2 SMNVEV come from the germline V gene (reference sequence). The length of the CDR3 is 17 residues. V shed 6 bases and J shed 5 bases, with 24 bases lying between them. CDR3 coding DNA: TGTGCCAGCAGCTCCCGAGGGGGGGCGACTGGCCGAGATACGCAGTATTTT. Translated: CASSSRGGATGRDTQYF.

By proportion, this clone is medium-sized. This sequence joins TRBV14 and TRBJ1-1; 7 bases agree with TRBD1. From germline, CDR1 is SGHDN and CDR2 FVKESK. This CDR3 contains 12 residues. V gave up 0 bases and J gave up 10 bases; unmatched junction bases: 2. In DNA form, the CDR3 reads TGTGCCAGCAGCCAAGATGCAGGGGGAGCTTTCTTT. This codes for CASSQDAGGAFF.

This clone is a singleton in its sample. This chain links TRBV5-6 with TRBJ1-4; D gene uncertain. CDR3 length equals 16 residues. Between the trimmed V and J ends, which lost 2 bases and 3 bases, there was a span of 14 bases. Germline V gives CDR1 SGHDT, CDR2 YYEEEE. CDR3 DNA: TGTGCCAGCAGCTTCCTAAGGCTCGGGGCTAATGAAAAACTGTTTTTT. Its translation is CASSFLRLGANEKLFF.

The chain joins TRBV7-9 to TRBJ1-5; D is uncertain. This CDR3 spans 15 amino acids. Trimming removed 1 base at V and 2 bases at J, with 9 bases between. Germline CDR1 SEHNR, CDR2 FQNEAQ (reference sequence). The CDR3 nucleotides are TGTGCCAGCAGCTTAGGTGGCGAGGGCAATCAGCCCCAGCATTTT. This encodes CASSLGGEGNQPQHF.

This clone was observed a handful of times. This sequence joins TRBV19 and TRBJ1-2; 9 bases align to TRBD1. The V segment lost 5 bases and the J segment 7 bases; nucleotides outside the gene matches: 11. Germline-derived CDR1 and CDR2 are LNHDA and SQIVND (reference sequence). The CDR3 has 15 amino acids. CDR3 in amino acids: CASSPMGQGWSGYTF. The CDR3 DNA follows: TGTGCCAGTAGTCCGATGGGACAGGGTTGGTCTGGCTACACCTTC.

This clone showed up just a few times. The V and J genes are TRBV6-5 and TRBJ1-3; D gene unclear. With 0 bases removed from V and 3 bases from J, the gap between germline ends came to 12 bases. The CDR3 loop spans 16 amino acids. Germline V gene lookup returns CDR1 MNHEY and CDR2 SVGAGI. The CDR3 loop reads CASSYSRGRGGNTIYF. The CDR3, as DNA: TGTGCCAGCAGTTACTCGAGAGGGAGAGGTGGAAACACCATATATTTT.

The J gene is TRBJ2-5, the V gene TRBV10-3, with 7 positions matching TRBD1. The junction had 12 bases not matched to a gene; V was cut back by 10 bases and J by 4 bases. The CDR3 consists of 14 residues. Germline values: CDR1 ENHRY, CDR2 SYGVKD. This chain's CDR3 is CATHDPDRAETQYF. DNA for the CDR3: TGTGCCACCCATGACCCTGACAGGGCAGAGACCCAGTACTTC.